This TCR beta chain came from a study of blood T cell repertoires in COVID-19 (dated by TCRdb to 2018 to 2021). In terms of the full investigation: Samples covering the acute and convalescent phases of COVID-19 were provided by collaborators in the United States, Italy and Spain. Samples were obtained from the ongoing ImmuneRACE study (first 160 participants) and from 1,254 subjects provided by 6 global collaborators. Where available, HLA class I and class II types were obtained from metadata supplied by the sample provider rather than from assay-based typing. Sample metadata almost always included a de-identified subject ID, COVID-19 status, age in years and sex. The prospective study material was composed of cDNA or gDNA derived from T cells, B-cell-depleted T cells, or PBMCs. The repertoires were released in a freely available public database meant as a resource for research on the immune response to SARS-CoV-2. Subjects who had been exposed to COVID-19, were actively infected with it, or had recovered from it provided the deeply sampled blood TCRbeta repertoires that made up the dataset.

Worth noting for this clone: What this receptor recognizes is not known. No clone much larger than this one lies a single base away; base qualities are absent.

V has 2 bases trimmed and J has 10 bases trimmed; junction bases matching no gene number 4. Reading from cysteine to phenylalanine, the CDR3 counts 12 amino acids. Only CDR3 DNA is held: 36 bases, read in frame from base 1. The germline V gene encodes CDR1 SGDLS and CDR2 YYNGEE. TCRbeta CDR3 regions were amplified from genomic DNA using the immunoSEQ Assay, a bias-controlled multiplex PCR. As for the authors' bioinformatics: The number of nucleated cells in each sample was estimated by amplification of reference gene primers within the assay. Sequence reads were collapsed and filtered to measure the absolute abundance of every unique TCRbeta CDR3 rearrangement. For each sample, productive Simpson clonality was calculated by taking the square root of Simpson's diversity index across productive rearrangements. TCRdb provides this immuneACCESS table in a form limited to in-frame rearrangements. Some clones are lacking; in checked studies, under half of them reflect an unresolved V gene, and why the rest are absent is not known. D and trimming were read from the DNA, whereas the V and J calls and clone size are those reported in that table. Recorded for this sample are a few hundred thousand clones; roughly 87% of them occurred a single time. The ten biggest clones cover around 0.78% of the sample.

Overall study results and their limits: Clinical and demographic metadata were provided uncurated, with the amount varying by source and participant.

The collaborating institutions used their own protocols to collect whole blood in K2EDTA tubes. For TCRbeta analysis, collaborators shipped samples as frozen whole blood, isolated PBMCs, or DNA extracted from either of those sample types. The sequenced sample consisted of peripheral blood. This chain is built from TRBV9 and TRBJ2-5; TRBD1 agrees with 8 junctional bases. The receptor was isolated from a woman under 40 with acute or convalescent COVID-19. The CDR3 protein sequence reads: CASSVTGGGQYF. The DNA is TGTGCCAGCAGCGTCACAGGGGGAGGCCAGTACTTC.